The entry that follows covers one T cell receptor (beta chain) sequence. What it binds is unknown. Germline V gives CDR1 SGHRS, CDR2 YFSETQ. The V end was cut by 0 bases, the J end by 5 bases, with 5 bases between. CDR3 length: 12 residues. This sample was taken from a study of OX40 agonist ivuxolimab in advanced cancers. Points from the study as a whole: Certain nonresponders likewise exhibited a low normalized T-cell clonal expansion.

Assay used: immunoSEQ multiplex PCR; TCRdb lists only in-frame clones, some missing. Of more than 60,000 clones in the sample, 80% to 90% are singletons; the top ten hold over 5%. This clonotype originated in an adult with an advanced solid tumor such as melanoma, head and neck, liver or kidney cancer. Sequencing used CD4+ or CD8+ T cells sorted from blood, obtained in a trial of the OX40 agonist ivuxolimab. The chain has TRBV5-1 and TRBJ2-5; D remains ambiguous. This chain's CDR3 is CASSLDMETQYF. In DNA form, the CDR3 reads TGCGCCAGCAGCTTGGATATGGAGACCCAGTACTTC.